Listed below are T cell receptor beta chains from one sample, sequenced in a study of a mutant IDH1 vaccine in newly diagnosed glioma. No antigen has been identified for these receptors. Data came from immunoSEQ multiplex PCR; TCRdb stores just in-frame clones and leaves some out. Of over 45,000 clones in the sample, about 79% were seen once. The material was PBMCs, obtained from a glioma patient whose treatment included an IDH1 peptide vaccine. The receptors were sampled from a man aged 45-60 years with glioma. The conserved cysteine and the conserved F or W are not part of the CDR3 here. The order of the fields is V gene, CDR3 protein.

TRBV25-1 | ASSRAGDTGELF
TRBV2 | ASEDRGYGYT
TRBV5-6 | ASSPVPGQGSGANVLT
TRBV5-1 | ASSSLAPGQGTF
TRBV7-3 | ASSLEGIADTQY
TRBV1 | TSTIPEGANTGELF
TRBV6-1 | ASTQGGSGNTIY
TRBV6-6 | ATRDGNQPQH
TRBV30 | AWSVGPSGYT
TRBV5-4 | ASSLVGEPQH
TRBV9 | ASSVDIGNGYT
TRBV5-1 | ASSQAGRAEAF
TRBV6-5 | ASSASGETQY
TRBV7-8 | ASSSVPGQLRTYNSPLH
TRBV2 | ASSAQGSNQPQH
TRBV4-2 | ASSLRQGGSNSPLH